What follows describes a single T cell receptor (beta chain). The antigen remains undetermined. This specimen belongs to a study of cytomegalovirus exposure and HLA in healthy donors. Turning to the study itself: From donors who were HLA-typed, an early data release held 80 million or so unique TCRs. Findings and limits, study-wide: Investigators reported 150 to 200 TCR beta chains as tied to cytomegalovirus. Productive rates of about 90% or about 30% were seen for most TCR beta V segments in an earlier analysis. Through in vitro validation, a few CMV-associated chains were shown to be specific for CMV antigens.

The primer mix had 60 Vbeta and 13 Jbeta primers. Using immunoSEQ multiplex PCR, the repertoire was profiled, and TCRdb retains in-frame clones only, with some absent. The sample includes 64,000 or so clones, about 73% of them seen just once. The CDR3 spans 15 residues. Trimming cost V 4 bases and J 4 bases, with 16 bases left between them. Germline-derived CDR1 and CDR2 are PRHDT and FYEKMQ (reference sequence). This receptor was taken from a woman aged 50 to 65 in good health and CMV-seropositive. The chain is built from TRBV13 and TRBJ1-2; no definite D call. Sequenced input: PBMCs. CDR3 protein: CASSSRQDGLYGYTF. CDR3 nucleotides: TGTGCCAGCAGCTCCCGACAAGATGGGCTCTATGGCTACACCTTC.